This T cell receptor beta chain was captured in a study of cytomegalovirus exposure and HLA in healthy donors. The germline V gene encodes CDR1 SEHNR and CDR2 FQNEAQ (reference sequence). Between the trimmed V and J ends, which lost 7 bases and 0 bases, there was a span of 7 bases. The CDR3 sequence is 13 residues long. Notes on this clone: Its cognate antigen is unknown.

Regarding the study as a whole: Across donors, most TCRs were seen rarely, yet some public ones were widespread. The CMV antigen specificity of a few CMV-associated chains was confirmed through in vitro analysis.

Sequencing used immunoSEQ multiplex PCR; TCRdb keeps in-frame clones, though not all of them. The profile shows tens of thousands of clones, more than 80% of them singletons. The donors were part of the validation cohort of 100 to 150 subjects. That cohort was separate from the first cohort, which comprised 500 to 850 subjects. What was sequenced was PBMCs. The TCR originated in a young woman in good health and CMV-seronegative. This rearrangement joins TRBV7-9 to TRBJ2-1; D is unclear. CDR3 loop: CASILLSYNEQFF. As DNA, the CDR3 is TGTGCCAGCATCCTTCTCTCCTACAATGAGCAGTTCTTC.